The 18 T cell receptor beta chains below come from one sample, sequenced in a study of T cells in Graves' hyperthyroidism and ophthalmopathy. The source material, RNA transcripts, was used to amplify TCR beta CDR3 regions. TCR CDR3 underwent first-round RT-PCR with the HTBI primer set. Via MiXCR, TCRdb re-called the multiplex PCR reads, giving one row per CDR3 protein. The sample has 550,000 to 650,000 distinct CDR3 sequences; roughly 13% are singletons. Sequencing was done on a sample of blood. These receptors were taken from a woman in her 30s with Graves' hyperthyroidism that later progressed to Graves' ophthalmopathy.

The table lists this clonotype with a few counts. The J gene is TRBJ2-7, the V gene TRBV7-9; 15 bases align to TRBD2. The CDR3 sequence is 19 residues long. Germline trimming cut 3 bases from V and 7 bases from J; bases unmatched to any gene: 16. Per the germline V gene, CDR1 is SEHNR and CDR2 is FQNEAQ (reference sequence). Here the CDR3 reads CASSFIGLAGGPEWWEQYF. In DNA, the CDR3 is TGTGCCAGCAGCTTTATCGGACTAGCGGGAGGGCCTGAATGGTGGGAGCAGTACTTC. The full variable domain, with the rest looked up from reference TRBV7-9 and TRBJ2-7, is DTGVSQNPRHKITKRGQNVTFRCDPISEHNRLYWYRQTLGQGPEFLTYFQNEAQLEKSRLLSDRFSAERPKGSFSTLEIQRTEQGDSAMYLCASSFIGLAGGPEWWEQYFGPGTRLTVT.

Ten or more counts support this clonotype. At one end the junction does not follow the germline gene, possibly because of a read error. This chain links TRBV3-1 with TRBJ1-5; unclear D gene. The length of the CDR3 is 13 residues. Germline V lookup: CDR1 LGHDT, CDR2 YNNKEL (reference sequence). The CDR3 loop is CASSQGRDQPQHF. CDR3 coding DNA: TGCGCCAGCAGCCAAGGGAGGGATCAGCCCCAGCATTTT.

This clonotype has at least ten counts. The chain couples TRBV30 to TRBJ1-3; D is uncertain. Germline values: CDR1 GTSNPN, CDR2 SVGIG (reference sequence). The CDR3 covers 15 residues. With 3 bases removed from V and 5 bases from J, the gap between germline ends came to 17 bases. This CDR3 reads CAWSSGGQARNTIYF. DNA of the CDR3: TGTGCCTGGAGCTCAGGAGGCCAGGCCCGAAACACCATATATTTT.

The chain combines TRBV4-3 with TRBJ1-2, with 7 nucleotides matching TRBD1. The J segment lost 3 bases and the V segment lost 1 base, leaving 5 bases of the junction unmatched. Germline V lookup: CDR1 LGHNA, CDR2 YSLEER. This CDR3 has 15 amino acids. For the CDR3, the DNA is TGCGCCAGCAGCCAAGGTCATACAGGGGACTATGGCTACACCTTC. It codes for CASSQGHTGDYGYTF.

This clonotype was observed many times. This rearrangement joins TRBV7-8 to TRBJ1-3; 9 bases match TRBD1. The CDR3 sequence is 17 residues long. V lost 5 bases to trimming and J lost 0 bases; unmatched junction nucleotides: 8. The germline gives CDR1 SGHVS, CDR2 FQNEAQ. The DNA for the CDR3 is TGTGCCAGCAGCCCTACCGGGACAGGGATCTCTGGAAACACCATATATTTT. Translation: CASSPTGTGISGNTIYF.

This clonotype occurred a few times. The chain uses TRBV5-1 and TRBJ2-1; D is perhaps TRBD1 or TRBD2 (6 bases each). CDR1 is SGHRS, CDR2 YFSETQ, per germline. This CDR3 is built from 16 residues. Trimming left V 3 bases short and J 7 bases short, with 20 bases between. CDR3 bases: TGCGCCAGCAGCTGGACCGGGGGCGATTTTAGGAATGAGCAGTTCTTC. This sequence encodes CASSWTGGDFRNEQFF.

This clonotype was seen ten or more times. The rearrangement joins TRBV7-9 to TRBJ2-3; 9 bases align to TRBD2. Unmatched junction bases numbered 7, after V lost 5 bases and J lost 4 bases. There are 15 residues in the CDR3. Germline V gene sequence: CDR1 SEHNR, CDR2 FQNEAQ (reference sequence). The CDR3 nucleotides read TGTGCCAGCAGCCCTATAGCGGGAGAGGCAGATACGCAGTATTTT. Its translation: CASSPIAGEADTQYF.

This clonotype was seen ten or more times. DNA for the CDR3: TGTGCCAGCGGCCCCTGGGGCACTGAAGCTTTCTTT. It codes for CASGPWGTEAFF. This chain joins TRBV27 and TRBJ1-1; no firm D call. V was pared by 8 bases and J by 4 bases, with 11 bases between. CDR1 and CDR2 (germline): MNHEY, SMNVEV (reference sequence). The CDR3 loop spans 12 amino acids.

This clonotype was seen many times. This chain links TRBV29-1 with TRBJ1-2; weak D call: TRBD1 (5 bases). The length of the CDR3 is 13 residues. V gave up 3 bases and J gave up 0 bases, with 8 bases separating them. The germline CDR1 and CDR2 sequences are SQVTM and ANQGSEA. CDR3 sequence reads: CSVEGPTNYGYTF. CDR3 nucleotide sequence: TGCAGCGTTGAGGGGCCTACTAACTATGGCTACACCTTC.

This clonotype was detected ten times or more. The chain uses TRBV20-1 and TRBJ2-7, with a tentative D call TRBD2 (6 bases). There are 14 residues in the CDR3. CDR1 and CDR2 (germline): DFQATT, SNEGSKA (reference sequence). Deletions cut 5 bases from V and 0 bases from J, with 14 bases between. Written as DNA, the CDR3 is TGCAGTGCTCCCCTAGCGCAGAGCTCCTACGAGCAGTACTTC. Translation gives CSAPLAQSSYEQYF.

The table lists this clonotype with many counts. The chain is built from TRBV28 and TRBJ2-1, with 14 nucleotides matching TRBD2. The CDR3 is 15 residues long. Trimming cost V 7 bases and J 8 bases; bases outside gene matches: 7. Per germline, CDR1 MDHEN and CDR2 SYDVKM. CDR3 bases: TGTGCCAGCAAAACCGGGACTAGCGGGAGAGATGAGCAGTTCTTC. It codes for CASKTGTSGRDEQFF. The whole variable domain, remainder taken from reference TRBV28 and TRBJ2-1, is DVKVTQSSRYLVKRTGEKVFLECVQDMDHENMFWYRQDPGLGLRLIYFSYDVKMKEKGDIPEGYSVSREKKERFSLILESASTNQTSMYLCASKTGTSGRDEQFFGPGTRLTVL.

This chain connects TRBV12-3 or TRBV12-4 to TRBJ2-1; D remains unclear. Trimming removed 6 bases from V and 5 bases from J, with 14 bases in between. The CDR3 length is 14 residues. The CDR3 bases are TGTGCCAGCAGCCCCTTCGGACGGGACAATGAGCAGTTCTTC. The encoded protein is CASSPFGRDNEQFF.

This clonotype was picked up many times. The rearrangement uses TRBV18 and TRBJ2-1; D is ambiguous. Germline values: CDR1 KGHSH, CDR2 LQKENI. The CDR3 contains 14 residues. V gave up 2 bases and J gave up 5 bases, with 10 bases separating them. Here the CDR3 reads CASSPDSPNNEQFF. In nucleotides, the CDR3 is TGTGCCAGCTCACCAGATAGCCCAAACAATGAGCAGTTCTTC.

Note on this clonotype: This may come from a read error, since a much larger clone is one base off. The missing conserved phenylalanine or tryptophan at the end of this CDR3 makes a read error likely. The chain combines TRBV9 with TRBJ2-7, with 9 bases lining up with TRBD1. V shed 4 bases and J 3 bases; nucleotides not matched to a gene: 8. This CDR3 spans 15 amino acids. Germline-derived CDR1 and CDR2 are SGDLS and YYNGEE. The CDR3 region has the DNA TGTGCCAGCAGCTCCCCGGGACAGGGACACTACGAGCAGTACCTC. Translated, it gives CASSSPGQGHYEQYL.

This clonotype was counted a few times. The rearrangement links TRBV6-1 to TRBJ1-1; TRBD1 might be the D (6 bases). The germline V gene encodes CDR1 MNHNS and CDR2 SASEGT. V dropped 2 bases and J dropped 10 bases, with 20 bases sitting between them. The CDR3 loop spans 15 amino acids. The CDR3 protein is CASSEMAGAGLGAFF. The CDR3 DNA follows: TGTGCCAGCAGTGAAATGGCGGGGGCGGGATTAGGAGCTTTCTTT.

Of note for this clonotype: A read error is possible here, since a much larger clone lies one base away. The V gene is TRBV19, the J gene TRBJ1-5; D is uncertain. The V end lost 3 bases, the J end lost 3 bases, and 6 bases lay between the germline ends. There are 13 residues in the CDR3. Germline loops: CDR1 LNHDA, CDR2 SQIVND (reference sequence). CDR3: CASSMKLNQPQHF. In nucleotides, the CDR3 is TGTGCCAGTAGTATGAAGCTCAATCAGCCCCAGCATTTT. Full variable domain (remainder filled in from reference TRBV19 and TRBJ1-5): DGGITQSPKYLFRKEGQNVTLSCEQNLNHDAMYWYRQDPGQGLRLIYYSQIVNDFQKGDIAEGYSVSREKKESFPLTVTSAQKNPTAFYLCASSMKLNQPQHFGDGTRLSIL.

This clonotype has a count of ten or more. The rearrangement links TRBV7-9 to TRBJ2-1; D may be TRBD1 (5 bases). The germline V gene has CDR1 SEHNR and CDR2 FQNEAQ (reference sequence). V dropped 2 bases and J dropped 9 bases, with 8 bases sitting between them. This CDR3 is built from 12 residues. This CDR3 is CASSLFQGEQFF. The CDR3, as DNA: TGTGCCAGCAGCTTATTCCAGGGTGAGCAGTTCTTC.

This clonotype was counted at least ten times. This rearrangement joins TRBV30 to TRBJ2-3; 9 bases match TRBD2. V lost 1 base to trimming and J lost 0 bases; unmatched junction nucleotides: 2. This CDR3 has 15 residues. CDR1 GTSNPN and CDR2 SVGIG come from the germline V gene (reference sequence). The CDR3 DNA follows: TGTGCCTGGAGTGGGCGGGGGGGAAGCACAGATACGCAGTATTTT. This sequence encodes CAWSGRGGSTDTQYF.